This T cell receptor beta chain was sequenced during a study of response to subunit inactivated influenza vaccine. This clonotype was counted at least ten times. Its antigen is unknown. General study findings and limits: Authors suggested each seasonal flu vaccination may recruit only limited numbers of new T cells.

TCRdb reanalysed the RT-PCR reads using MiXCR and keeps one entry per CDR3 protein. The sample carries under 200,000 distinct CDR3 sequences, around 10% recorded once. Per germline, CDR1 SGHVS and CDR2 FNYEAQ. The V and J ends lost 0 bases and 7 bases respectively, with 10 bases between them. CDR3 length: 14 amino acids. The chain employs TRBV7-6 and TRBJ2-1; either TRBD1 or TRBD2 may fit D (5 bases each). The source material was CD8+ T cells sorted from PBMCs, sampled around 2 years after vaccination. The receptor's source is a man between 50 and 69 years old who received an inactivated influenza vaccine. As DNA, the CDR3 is TGTGCCAGCAGCTTAGCCCAGGGAGTAAATGAGCAGTTCTTC. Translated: CASSLAQGVNEQFF.